This is a list of T cell receptor beta chains from one sample in a study of STAT3 mutations in large granular lymphocyte leukemia. Libraries were prepared by immunoSEQ multiplex PCR; TCRdb keeps only in-frame clonotypes and omits some of them. Of around 39,000 clones listed, roughly 90% are singletons. Sequencing input: PBMCs. The receptors come from a human donor with T large granular lymphocyte leukemia. Some clones in this sample may be carry-over from other donors' samples. The CDR3 runs from the conserved cysteine through the conserved F or W. Fields, in order: V gene, J gene, D gene, clone size, CDR3 DNA, CDR3 protein. A D gene is named only where the DNA matches it firmly. Clone size appears in some rows only: once, few, many, or a class for an expanded clone.

>TRBV6-1|TRBJ1-2|-|-
TGTGCCAGCAGTGCAAAGATTGCATCCGGCTACACCTTC
CASSAKIASGYTF
>TRBV11-2|TRBJ2-1|-|few
TGTGCCAGCAGCCCGAGGACTACCCCCTACAATGAGCAGTTCTTC
CASSPRTTPYNEQFF
>TRBV9|TRBJ1-4|TRBD1|few
TGTGCCAGCAGCGTACAACCGGGACAGACTAACCGAGGGGAAAAACTGTTTTTT
CASSVQPGQTNRGEKLFF
>TRBV10-3|TRBJ2-7|-|-
TGTGCCATCAGTGAGTCCATTACTAGTAGATACGAGCAGTACTTC
CAISESITSRYEQYF
>TRBV25-1|TRBJ2-7|TRBD2|few
TGTGCCAGCAGTGAGGCTAGCGGGGGCCTCTACGAGCAGTACTTC
CASSEASGGLYEQYF
>TRBV30|TRBJ1-1|-|-
TGTGCCTGGAGCCCACAAGGGGCTGAAGCTTTCTTT
CAWSPQGAEAFF
>TRBV6-5|TRBJ2-3|-|-
TGTGCCAGCAGAAGAGAGCTAGCCCCATATGATACGCAGTATTTT
CASRRELAPYDTQYF
>TRBV19|TRBJ1-2|-|-
TGTGCCAGTAGTATCTGGGGAGGCTATGGCTACACCTTC
CASSIWGGYGYTF
>TRBV10-3|TRBJ1-5|TRBD1|-
TGTGCCATCAGCGGGACAGGCGATCAGCCCCAGCATTTT
CAISGTGDQPQHF
>TRBV5-1|TRBJ2-5|TRBD2|-
TGCGCCAGCAGCTCCCGGCTAGCGGGGGGGCTAGAGACCCAGTACTTC
CASSSRLAGGLETQYF
>TRBV21-1|TRBJ1-5|-|-
TGTGCCAGCAGCAAAATAGGCCGTGAAAAGCCCCAGCATTTT
CASSKIGREKPQHF
>TRBV18|TRBJ1-1|-|once
TGTGCCAGCTCACCATCCGGGCCCCCGGGGATGAACACTGAAGCTTTCTTT
CASSPSGPPGMNTEAFF
>TRBV6-6|TRBJ1-3|-|-
TGTGCCAGCACTTTGACAGGAGGCGCCATATATTTT
CASTLTGGAIYF
>TRBV5-1|TRBJ2-5|TRBD1|-
TGCGCCAGCAGCGGACAGGGGCAAGAGACCCAGTACTTC
CASSGQGQETQYF
>TRBV25-1|TRBJ1-3|-|-
TGTGCCAGCAGTGAGGAGAAGAGTGGGAACACCATATATTTT
CASSEEKSGNTIYF
>TRBV27|TRBJ2-1|-|-
TGTGCCAGCAGTTACAGTGTCAATGAGCAGTTCTTC
CASSYSVNEQFF
>TRBV28|TRBJ2-3|-|-
TGTGCCAGCAGTTTGCGTGCGGCAGGACTCACCACAGATACGCAGTATTTT
CASSLRAAGLTTDTQYF
>TRBV28|TRBJ1-5|TRBD1|-
TGTGCCAGCAGTCCTCCTACGGGACAGCCTGCGGGGACGGCCCAGCATTTT
CASSPPTGQPAGTAQHF
>TRBV7-9|TRBJ1-3|-|once
TGTGCCAGCAGCTCAGAAGGAGCAGACAGCTCTGGAAACACCATATATTTT
CASSSEGADSSGNTIYF
>TRBV13|TRBJ1-1|-|-
TGTGCCAGCAGCTTCGGCAGGGCCACGAGGACTGAAGCTTTCTTT
CASSFGRATRTEAFF
>TRBV4-2|TRBJ1-2|-|-
TGTGCCAGCAGCCAAGGATTTAACTATGGCTACACCTTC
CASSQGFNYGYTF
>TRBV5-1|TRBJ2-3|TRBD2|-
TGCGCCAGCAGCGGGACTAGCGGGGGTAGAACAGATACGCAGTATTTT
CASSGTSGGRTDTQYF
>TRBV7-9|TRBJ2-5|-|-
TGTGCCAGCAGCTTAGGAGCTAACCAAGAGACCCAGTACTTC
CASSLGANQETQYF
>TRBV19|TRBJ1-6|-|-
TGTGCCAGTAGTATAGTGTACTTGTCACCCCTCCACTTT
CASSIVYLSPLHF
>TRBV28|TRBJ1-5|-|-
TGTGCCAGCAGTTTAAGGCAGGGAATGGGCTCCAATCAGCCCCAGCATTTT
CASSLRQGMGSNQPQHF
>TRBV7-9|TRBJ2-7|-|-
TGTGCCAGCAGCTCGAGGACCATACAGGATTCCTACGAGCAGTACTTC
CASSSRTIQDSYEQYF
>TRBV18|TRBJ2-5|-|-
TGTGCCAGCTCACCACCTGGGGGATACCAAGAGACCCAGTACTTC
CASSPPGGYQETQYF
>TRBV10-3|TRBJ2-2|TRBD1|once
TGTGCCATCAGTTACAGGGGCGGCGCCGGGGAGCTGTTTTTT
CAISYRGGAGELFF
>TRBV19|TRBJ1-1|-|-
TGTGCCAGTAGCCGACCCTTGAACACTGAAGCTTTCTTT
CASSRPLNTEAFF
>TRBV7-2|TRBJ2-7|-|-
TGTGCCAGCAGCTTAGGACGGGCGAGCTCCTACGAGCAGTACTTC
CASSLGRASSYEQYF
>TRBV11-3|TRBJ2-1|TRBD1|once
TGTGCCAGCAGCCGGGACAGGGGACTGGACAATGAGCAGTTCTTC
CASSRDRGLDNEQFF
>TRBV5-1|TRBJ1-1|-|-
TGCGCCAGCAGCTATGGAGGGCTGAACACTGAAGCTTTCTTT
CASSYGGLNTEAFF
>TRBV6-5|TRBJ1-1|TRBD1|-
TGTGCCAGCAGTTCCCCGGGACAGGGTACAACCCACGAAGCTTTCTTT
CASSSPGQGTTHEAFF
>TRBV5-5|TRBJ1-5|TRBD1|-
TGTGCCAGCAGCTTTAGGATGGACAGGGATCAGCCCCAGCATTTT
CASSFRMDRDQPQHF
>TRBV5-1|TRBJ2-1|-|-
TGCGCCAGCAGCGTGTCCCCGGAATACAATGAGCAGTTCTTC
CASSVSPEYNEQFF
>TRBV5-1|TRBJ2-1|-|-
TGCGCCAGCAGCTCAATAGGCAGTACGGTGGATGAGCAGTTCTTC
CASSSIGSTVDEQFF
>TRBV6-1|TRBJ2-7|TRBD2|-
TGTGCCAGCAGTGCCGGGACTAGGGGCTACGAGCAGTACTTC
CASSAGTRGYEQYF
>TRBV5-4|TRBJ1-2|-|-
TGTGCCAGCAGCTTGGCCAATAGGGCAGGAAATAACTATGGCTACACCTTC
CASSLANRAGNNYGYTF
>TRBV2|TRBJ2-1|TRBD2|-
TGTGCCAGCAGGGCCAGTTTAGCGGGAAACAATGAGCAGTTCTTC
CASRASLAGNNEQFF
>TRBV2|TRBJ1-5|-|few
TGTGCCAGCAGTGAAGTCAGGGAGCCCCAGCATTTT
CASSEVREPQHF
>TRBV25-1|TRBJ2-3|TRBD1|-
TGTGCCAGCAGTGACTCGAAGACAGGGGGCACAGATACGCAGTATTTT
CASSDSKTGGTDTQYF
>TRBV18|TRBJ2-2|TRBD1|-
TGTGCCAGCTCATCGACAGGGGGAGACACCGGGGAGCTGTTTTTT
CASSSTGGDTGELFF
>TRBV6-5|TRBJ2-1|TRBD1|-
TGTGCCAGCACTGGGACAGGGGGGACCAATGAGCAGTTCTTC
CASTGTGGTNEQFF
>TRBV9|TRBJ1-6|TRBD1|-
TGTGCCAGCAGCGCGGGACAGCATAATTCACCCCTCCACTTT
CASSAGQHNSPLHF
>TRBV5-4|TRBJ2-3|-|-
TGTGCCAGCAGCCCCGGAGGGCCGAGGTCGCACACAGATACGCAGTATTTT
CASSPGGPRSHTDTQYF